The 18 T cell receptor beta chains listed next were all sequenced from one sample in a study of T cell responses to AZD1222 COVID-19 vaccine. Sequencing used immunoSEQ multiplex PCR; TCRdb keeps in-frame clones, though not all of them. The sample carries some 130,000 clones, 88% recorded once. The sample was peripheral blood, taken on day 0 of MenACWY control vaccination. These receptors originate from an adult in good health.

The gene calls are TRBV19 and TRBJ1-2; the D is unclear. CDR1 and CDR2 from the germline V gene are LNHDA and SQIVND (reference sequence). The CDR3 sequence is 14 residues long. V was shortened by 4 bases and J by 0 bases, with 9 bases between the two germline ends. In DNA form, the CDR3 reads TGTGCCAGTAGTAGACCAGGAGCTAACTATGGCTACACCTTC. Its translation is CASSRPGANYGYTF.

The V and J genes are TRBV5-1 and TRBJ2-5; 8 nucleotides match TRBD2. The CDR3 is 15 residues long. V lost 4 bases to trimming and J lost 4 bases; unmatched junction nucleotides: 9. Germline values: CDR1 SGHRS, CDR2 YFSETQ. Here the CDR3 reads CASSTRSGSPETQYF. The CDR3, as DNA: TGCGCCAGCAGCACCCGGAGCGGGAGTCCAGAGACCCAGTACTTC. The whole variable domain, filled in from reference TRBV5-1 and TRBJ2-5, reads KAGVTQTPRYLIKTRGQQVTLSCSPISGHRSVSWYQQTPGQGLQFLFEYFSETQRNKGNFPGRFSGRQFSNSRSEMNVSTLELGDSALYLCASSTRSGSPETQYFGPGTRLLVL.

The chain is built from TRBV29-1 and TRBJ1-2; D unclear. This CDR3 contains 13 residues. The germline V gene encodes CDR1 SQVTM and CDR2 ANQGSEA. Between the trimmed V and J ends, which lost 5 bases and 2 bases, there was a span of 12 bases. CDR3: CSVMRDGNYGYTF. CDR3 nucleotide sequence: TGCAGCGTTATGAGAGATGGCAACTATGGCTACACCTTC.

The chain couples TRBV6-5 to TRBJ1-1, with 7 positions matching TRBD1. V lost 5 bases to trimming and J lost 7 bases; unmatched junction nucleotides: 13. Germline V lookup: CDR1 MNHEY, CDR2 SVGAGI. The CDR3 has 15 amino acids. In DNA, the CDR3 is TGTGCCAGCAGTAAACCCTCCAGGGGGTTGGGTGAAGCTTTCTTT. It encodes CASSKPSRGLGEAFF.

This chain connects TRBV10-3 to TRBJ2-5; perhaps TRBD2 as D (5 bases). The length of the CDR3 is 15 residues. The germline gives CDR1 ENHRY, CDR2 SYGVKD. Trimming took 4 bases from V and 0 from J, leaving 12 bases between them. As DNA, the CDR3 is TGTGCCATCAGTGTTGGAGGCTCGTACCAAGAGACCCAGTACTTC. Residues: CAISVGGSYQETQYF.

This clone came up a few times. The chain combines TRBV27 with TRBJ2-1; TRBD1 might be the D (6 bases). This CDR3 contains 15 residues. Germline CDR1 and CDR2: MNHEY and SMNVEV (reference sequence). Trimming pared 5 bases from V and 0 bases from J, leaving 11 bases between. CDR3 sequence (DNA): TGTGCCAGCAGTCCACAGGGTAGCTCCTACAATGAGCAGTTCTTC. This sequence encodes CASSPQGSSYNEQFF.

The chain uses TRBV6-5 and TRBJ2-5; no reliable D call. V was shortened by 5 bases and J by 7 bases, with 14 bases between the two germline ends. The CDR3 length is 13 residues. Per the germline V gene, CDR1 is MNHEY and CDR2 is SVGAGI. CDR3 sequence reads: CASSRPAQVTQYF. CDR3 bases: TGTGCCAGCAGTCGTCCGGCCCAGGTGACCCAGTACTTC.

This chain connects TRBV18 to TRBJ2-2; no clear D. Germline CDR1 reads KGHSH; CDR2 reads LQKENI. The CDR3 sequence is 15 residues long. V lost 3 bases and J lost 0, with 8 bases in between. CDR3 nucleotide sequence: TGTGCCAGCTCACCGACACGCACGAACACCGGGGAGCTGTTTTTT. Translation: CASSPTRTNTGELFF.

The chain recombines TRBV5-1 with TRBJ2-5; 7 bases align to TRBD1. Germline-derived CDR1 and CDR2 are SGHRS and YFSETQ. The CDR3 runs to 13 residues. The J segment lost 2 bases and the V segment lost 9 bases, leaving 7 bases of the junction unmatched. The CDR3 spells CAKNDREQETQYF. Here the CDR3 DNA reads TGCGCCAAGAACGACAGGGAACAAGAGACCCAGTACTTC.

V is TRBV28 and J is TRBJ2-1; TRBD1 matches 11 bases. The CDR3 runs 15 residues. Unmatched junction bases numbered 7, after V lost 7 bases and J lost 5 bases. CDR1 and CDR2 (germline): MDHEN, SYDVKM. The CDR3 reads CASTLDRGQNNEQFF. The CDR3 DNA reads as TGTGCCAGCACCCTGGACAGGGGGCAGAACAATGAGCAGTTCTTC.

The chain is built from TRBV6-5 and TRBJ1-3; D not certain. The germline V gene has CDR1 MNHEY and CDR2 SVGAGI. The CDR3 sequence is 11 residues long. The V gene lost 8 bases and the J gene lost 6 bases, with 8 bases spanning the gap. In DNA form, the CDR3 reads TGTGCCAGCGTCATTGAAAACACCATATATTTT. Its protein is CASVIENTIYF.

The chain uses TRBV28 and TRBJ1-5; no definite D call. This CDR3 has 11 residues. Deletions cut 4 bases from V and 7 bases from J, with 5 bases between. The germline V gene encodes CDR1 MDHEN and CDR2 SYDVKM. CDR3 DNA: TGTGCCAGCAGTTCGGGACAGCCCCAGCATTTT. It translates to CASSSGQPQHF.

The rearrangement joins TRBV4-1 to TRBJ1-2; 8 positions agree with TRBD1. Germline V lookup: CDR1 MGHRA, CDR2 YSYEKL. J lost 2 bases, V lost 3 bases, and 5 bases had no gene match. The length of the CDR3 is 15 residues. CDR3 nucleotide sequence: TGCGCCAGCAGCCACCCGGGACAGGCAAACTATGGCTACACCTTC. Its protein is CASSHPGQANYGYTF.

The gene calls are TRBV7-9 and TRBJ1-1, with TRBD1 identical over 8 bases. The CDR3 consists of 15 residues. From germline, CDR1 is SEHNR and CDR2 FQNEAQ (reference sequence). V trimming: 2 bases; J trimming: 2 bases; junction bases outside the gene matches: 4. The CDR3 nucleotides are TGTGCCAGCAGCTTAACAGGGGGGCTCAACACTGAAGCTTTCTTT. This codes for CASSLTGGLNTEAFF.

The chain recombines TRBV15 with TRBJ2-1; possible D gene TRBD1, 6 bases. The CDR3 spans 14 residues. Trimming removed 4 bases at V and 7 bases at J, with 14 bases between. The germline V gene encodes CDR1 LNHNV and CDR2 YYDKDF (reference sequence). The CDR3 region has the DNA TGTGCCACCAGCATAGAGGGGACACCTAATGAGCAGTTCTTC. Residues: CATSIEGTPNEQFF.

The rearrangement links TRBV10-3 to TRBJ2-7; TRBD2 aligns across 10 bases. The junction had 2 bases not matched to a gene; V was cut back by 4 bases and J by 2 bases. The germline CDR1 and CDR2 sequences are ENHRY and SYGVKD. The length of the CDR3 is 14 residues. The CDR3 is CAISGGTSAYEQYF. For the CDR3, the DNA is TGTGCCATCAGTGGGGGGACTAGCGCCTACGAGCAGTACTTC.

The V call is TRBV10-2, the J call TRBJ2-7, with no clear D. The V end lost 8 bases, the J end lost 4 bases, and 9 bases lay between the germline ends. CDR1 WSHSY and CDR2 SAAADI come from the germline V gene. This CDR3 is 11 amino acids long. CDR3 DNA sequence: TGCGCCAGCTCCGAAAGTTACGAGCAGTACTTC. It encodes CASSESYEQYF.

The rearrangement joins TRBV11-2 to TRBJ2-7; D perhaps matches TRBD1 (6 bases). This CDR3 is 13 amino acids long. Germline loops: CDR1 SGHAT, CDR2 FQNNGV. The V end was cut by 1 base, the J end by 6 bases, with 10 bases between. CDR3 region: CASSLGTGSEQYF. CDR3 nucleotides: TGTGCCAGCAGCTTAGGCACAGGGTCCGAGCAGTACTTC.